This T cell receptor beta chain was identified during a study of shared clonotypes between healthy human individuals (dated by TCRdb to between 2020 and 2021). Context from the whole study: Two women and a few men aged 18 to 49 years were included in the cohort. For each donor, CD4 naive and CD4 memory were each given three plates, CD8 naive was given two plates, and CD8 memory was given one plate. Blood TCR repertoires of roughly five healthy adults were deeply sequenced to estimate repertoire size and the extent of clonotype sharing between individuals. Different laboratories and diverse techniques were used to prepare libraries and sequence TCR repertoires, to increase sequencing depth and limit assay-specific biases. Each donor's leukapheresis produced roughly between roughly 0.9 and 9 billion PBMCs.

Using the deep immunoSEQ assay, multiplex PCR amplified TCR CDR3 regions from genomic DNA. For each cell subset, the extracted genomic DNA was distributed evenly across all wells of several immunoSEQ 96-well plates, and each plate served as one replicate. For sorted subsets, each replicate PCR was loaded with approximately 200 ng genomic DNA, equivalent to about 33,000 T cell genomes. The purified libraries were quantified using a Qubit 3.0 fluorometer, sized with a Bioanalyzer 2100, and then quantified again using the KAPA Library Quantification kit. Every immunoSEQ 96-well plate was sequenced on a separate single-read 150-cycle Illumina NextSeq 550 flow cell. Processing in the source paper ran as follows. The immunoSEQ output contained only junctional sequences without quality scores, so filtering could not match that applied to full-length reads. To assign V/J genes and CDR3, sequences were annotated against IMGT germline references using PyIR, a Python wrapper for IgBLAST v1.9. Reads were filtered out if the reads had weak V/J assignments (E-value above 1e-6), no CDR3, stop codons, out-of-frame junctions, or ambiguous translated residues. V3J clonotypes were defined as sequences sharing an identical inferred V gene, J gene, and CDR3 amino acid sequence. To compute the percentage overlap between repertoires, the number of shared unique clonotypes was divided by the size of the smaller repertoire. Repertoire richness was assessed with RTK rarefaction, the Chao1 estimator, and Recon v2.1 estimates of unobserved clonotypes. Generation probabilities for all TCRbeta clonotypes obtained by the gDNA method from a few donors were computed using OLGA. Drawn from immuneACCESS, this table holds only the in-frame rearrangements with V and J called that TCRdb kept. Clones are partly lost; checked studies trace under half to an unresolved V gene and leave the rest unexplained. From that table come the V and J calls and clone size; the DNA was used to work out D and trimming. The sample table contains approximately 940,000 clones; only one count was recorded for roughly 72% of them. In total, the top ten clones hold around 1.5% of the sample.

Turning to this clone: What this receptor recognizes is not known. No base qualities exist here, and no much larger clone lies one base off it.

Donors were healthy HIV-negative adults with no recently reported acute infections or vaccinations. Every donor was a Caucasian adult living in Nashville, Tennessee, USA. CD4+ T cells were enriched by magnetic negative selection; naive cells were then positively selected on CD45RA, and the negative fraction formed the memory subset. Blood was obtained by leukapheresis, after which PBMCs were separated by Ficoll-Histopaque density gradient centrifugation and cryopreserved in liquid nitrogen vapor phase. Purity and quantity of every magnetically sorted T cell population were checked by analytical flow cytometry. Genomic DNA was isolated from every sorted fraction and measured by UV absorbance on a Nanodrop 2000c. Sequences SGHAT (CDR1) and FQNNGV (CDR2) are obtained from the germline V gene. Inclusive of the bounding cysteine and phenylalanine, the CDR3 is 13 residues long. The DNA shown is the 39-base CDR3, in frame from base 1. V drops 1 base and J drops 9 bases, leaving 7 bases in between.

Study-level results and caveats: Across a handful of donors, approximately 4.9% of naive CD4, more than 3% of naive CD8, about 2.3% of memory CD4, and approximately 0.42% of memory CD8 clonotypes were shared. Sampling was restricted to blood, and TCR repertoires in tissue are likely to differ from TCR repertoires in blood. Incomplete sequencing was indicated by rarefaction of sorted-subset datasets, despite the large sequencing depth. Because the study included only a small number of donors, the genetic and exposure-history diversity represented was limited. Larger estimated clonotype richness was generally found for naive subsets than for memory subsets. Higher generation probabilities were observed for clonotypes shared by all four sorted-subset donors than for non-shared clonotypes. Pairwise subsampling indicated that sequencing depth was expected to affect the degree of clonotype sharing among donors.

Material for sequencing was memory CD4+ T cells sorted from blood. The cell subset or site label for this specimen denotes: CD45RA-negative fraction. The sequence derives from a man between 18 and 35 years old in good health. The receptor chain draws on TRBV11-2 and TRBJ1-6; the D gene is unclear. This receptor has the CDR3 CASSLAPSSPLHF. The DNA sequence is given as TGTGCCAGCAGCTTAGCCCCCAGTTCACCCCTCCACTTT. Extended through the reference TRBV11-2 and TRBJ1-6 proteins, this CDR3 yields the full variable domain: EAGVAQSPRYKIIEKRQSVAFWCNPISGHATLYWYQQILGQGPKLLIQFQNNGVVDDSQLPKDRFSAERLKGVDSTLKIQPAKLEDSAVYLCASSLAPSSPLHFGNGTRLTVT.